This TCR beta chain was captured by sequencing in a study of shared clonotypes between healthy human individuals. Study-level results: When compared with the clonotypes that were shared by all four sorted-subset donors, the non-shared clonotypes turned out to have lower generation probabilities.

Naive CD45RA+ and memory CD45RA-negative subsets were split from CD4+ cells. Assay runs were performed at deep level. Clones were sequenced by immunoSEQ multiplex PCR, and TCRdb holds only the in-frame ones, with some missing. Counted here are a few million clones, over 90% occurring once; the ten biggest clones make up 0.39%. As for this clone: Its antigen remains unknown.

Per the germline V gene, CDR1 is SNHLY and CDR2 is FYNNEI. Trimming cost V 3 bases and J 2 bases, with 10 bases left between them. CDR3 length equals 14 residues. V usage is TRBV2 and J usage is TRBJ1-1; D is perhaps TRBD1 (6 bases). The clonotype was recovered from a young man in good health. Some clones in this sample may be carry-over from other donors' samples. Sequencing was carried out using naive CD4+ T cells from PBMCs. Subset indicated: CD45RA+ positively selected. The CDR3 DNA is TGTGCCAGCAGTGATCGGGGGCCCAACACTGAAGCTTTCTTT. Translation gives CASSDRGPNTEAFF.